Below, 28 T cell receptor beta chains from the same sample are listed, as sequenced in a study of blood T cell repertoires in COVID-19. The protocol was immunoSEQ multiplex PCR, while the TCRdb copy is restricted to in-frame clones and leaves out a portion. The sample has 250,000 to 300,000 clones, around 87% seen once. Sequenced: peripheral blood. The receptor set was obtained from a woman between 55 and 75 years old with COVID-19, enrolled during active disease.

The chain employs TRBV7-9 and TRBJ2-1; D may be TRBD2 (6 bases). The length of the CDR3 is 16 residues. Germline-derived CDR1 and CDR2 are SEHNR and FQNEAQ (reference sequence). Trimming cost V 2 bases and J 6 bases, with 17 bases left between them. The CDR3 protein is CASSLLGTVNPNEQFF. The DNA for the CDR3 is TGTGCCAGCAGCTTACTCGGGACTGTAAACCCCAATGAGCAGTTCTTC.

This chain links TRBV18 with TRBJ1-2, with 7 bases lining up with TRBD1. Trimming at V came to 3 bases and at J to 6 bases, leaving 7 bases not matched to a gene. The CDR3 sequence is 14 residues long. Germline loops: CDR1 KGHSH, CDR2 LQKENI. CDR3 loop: CASSPRGTDNGYTF. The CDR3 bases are TGTGCCAGCTCACCTAGAGGGACAGACAATGGCTACACCTTC.

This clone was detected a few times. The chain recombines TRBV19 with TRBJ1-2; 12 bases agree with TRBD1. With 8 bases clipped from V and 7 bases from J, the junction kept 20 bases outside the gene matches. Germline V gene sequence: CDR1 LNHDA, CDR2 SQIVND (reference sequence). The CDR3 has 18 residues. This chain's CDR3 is CASGDQTGTGGILAGYTF. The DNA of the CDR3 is TGTGCCAGTGGAGACCAGACCGGGACAGGGGGCATTTTAGCTGGCTACACCTTC.

The chain's CDR3 is CASSLAQARGSFSGELFF. DNA for the CDR3: TGTGCCAGCAGCTTAGCGCAGGCCCGCGGGAGCTTTTCCGGGGAGCTGTTTTTT. The J gene is TRBJ2-2, the V gene TRBV7-2, with 7 positions matching TRBD2. V shed 0 bases and J 6 bases; nucleotides not matched to a gene: 13. Germline V gene data show CDR1 as SGHTA and CDR2 as FQGNSA. This CDR3 spans 18 amino acids. Looking up the rest from reference TRBV7-2 and TRBJ2-2 gives the full variable domain: GAGVSQSPSNKVTEKGKDVELRCDPISGHTALYWYRQSLGQGLEFLIYFQGNSAPDKSGLPSDRFSAERTGGSVSTLTIQRTQQEDSAVYLCASSLAQARGSFSGELFFGEGSRLTVL.

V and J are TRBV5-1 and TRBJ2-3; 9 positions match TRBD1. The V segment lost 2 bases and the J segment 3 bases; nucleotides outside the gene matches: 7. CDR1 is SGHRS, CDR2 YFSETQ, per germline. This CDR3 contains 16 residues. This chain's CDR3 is CASSFLTGGGTDTQYF. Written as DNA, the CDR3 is TGCGCCAGCAGCTTTTTAACAGGGGGCGGAACAGATACGCAGTATTTT.

CDR3 nucleotides: TGTGCCAGCAGCCCCTCTGGGTGGGAGGGAAATGAGCAGTTCTTC. The encoded protein is CASSPSGWEGNEQFF. The chain employs TRBV28 and TRBJ2-1; 7 bases align to TRBD2. This CDR3 has 15 residues. Germline CDR1 and CDR2: MDHEN and SYDVKM. The junction had 12 bases not matched to a gene; V was cut back by 6 bases and J by 7 bases.

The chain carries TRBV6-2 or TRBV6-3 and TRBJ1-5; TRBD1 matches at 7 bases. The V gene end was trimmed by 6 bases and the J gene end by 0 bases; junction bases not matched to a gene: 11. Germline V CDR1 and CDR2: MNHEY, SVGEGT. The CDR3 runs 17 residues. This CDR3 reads CASSSQGRQYSNQPQHF. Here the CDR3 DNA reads TGTGCCAGCAGCTCACAGGGGCGCCAGTATAGCAATCAGCCCCAGCATTTT.

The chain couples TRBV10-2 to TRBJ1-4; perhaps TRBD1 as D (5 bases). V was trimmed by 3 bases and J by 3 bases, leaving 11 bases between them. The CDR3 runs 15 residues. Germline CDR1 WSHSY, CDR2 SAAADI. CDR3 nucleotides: TGCGCCAGCAGTGATGTAGGGGTGGCTAATGAAAAACTGTTTTTT. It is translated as CASSDVGVANEKLFF.

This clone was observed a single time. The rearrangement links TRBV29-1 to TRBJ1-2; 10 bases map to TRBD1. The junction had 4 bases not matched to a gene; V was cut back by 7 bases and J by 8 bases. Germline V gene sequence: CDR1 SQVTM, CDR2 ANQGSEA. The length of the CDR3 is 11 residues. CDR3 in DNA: TGCAGCGCCGGGACAGGGGTCGGCTACACCTTC. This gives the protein CSAGTGVGYTF.

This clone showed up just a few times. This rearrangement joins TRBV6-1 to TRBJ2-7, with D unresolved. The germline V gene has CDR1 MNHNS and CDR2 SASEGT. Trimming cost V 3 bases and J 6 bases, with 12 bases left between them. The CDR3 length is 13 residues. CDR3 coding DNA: TGTGCCAGCAGTGAGCCGGCGGATCGCGAGCAGTACTTC. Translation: CASSEPADREQYF.

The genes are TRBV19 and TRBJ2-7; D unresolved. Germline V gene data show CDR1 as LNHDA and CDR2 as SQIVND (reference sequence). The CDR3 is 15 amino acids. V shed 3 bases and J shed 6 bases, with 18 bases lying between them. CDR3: CASSISTQNFGEQYF. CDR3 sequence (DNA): TGTGCCAGTAGTATCTCCACACAGAACTTCGGCGAGCAGTACTTC. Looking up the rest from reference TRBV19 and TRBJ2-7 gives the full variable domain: DGGITQSPKYLFRKEGQNVTLSCEQNLNHDAMYWYRQDPGQGLRLIYYSQIVNDFQKGDIAEGYSVSREKKESFPLTVTSAQKNPTAFYLCASSISTQNFGEQYFGPGTRLTVT.

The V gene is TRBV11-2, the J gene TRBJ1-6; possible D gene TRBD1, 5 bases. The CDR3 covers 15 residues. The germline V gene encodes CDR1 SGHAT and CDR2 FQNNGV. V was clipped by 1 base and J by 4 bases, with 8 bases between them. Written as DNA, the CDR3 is TGTGCCAGCAGCTTAGCAGGGCGGTATAATTCACCCCTCCACTTT. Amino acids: CASSLAGRYNSPLHF.

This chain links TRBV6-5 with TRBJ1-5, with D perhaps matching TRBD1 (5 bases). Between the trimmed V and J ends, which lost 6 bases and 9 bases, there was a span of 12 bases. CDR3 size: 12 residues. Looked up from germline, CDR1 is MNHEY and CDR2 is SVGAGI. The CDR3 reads CASRSQEPPQHF. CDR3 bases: TGTGCCAGCAGATCACAGGAACCGCCCCAGCATTTT.

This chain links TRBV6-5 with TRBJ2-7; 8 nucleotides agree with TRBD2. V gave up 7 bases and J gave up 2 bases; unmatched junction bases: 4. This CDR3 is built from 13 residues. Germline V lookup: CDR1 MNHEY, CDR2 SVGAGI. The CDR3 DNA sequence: TGTGCCAGCAAGCCGGGACTAGCCTACGAGCAGTACTTC. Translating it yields CASKPGLAYEQYF.

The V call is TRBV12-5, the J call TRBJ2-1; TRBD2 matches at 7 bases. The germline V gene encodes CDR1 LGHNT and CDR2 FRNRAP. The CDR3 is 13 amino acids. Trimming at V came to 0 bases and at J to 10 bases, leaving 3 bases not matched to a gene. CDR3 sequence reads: CASGLVLSGEQFF. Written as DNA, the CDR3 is TGTGCTAGTGGTTTGGTTCTTAGCGGGGAGCAGTTCTTC.

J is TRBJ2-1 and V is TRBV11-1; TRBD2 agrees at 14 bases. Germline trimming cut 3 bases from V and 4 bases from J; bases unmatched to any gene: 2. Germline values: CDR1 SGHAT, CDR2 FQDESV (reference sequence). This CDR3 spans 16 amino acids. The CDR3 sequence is CASSLTSGRVYNEQFF. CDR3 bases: TGTGCCAGCAGCTTGACTAGCGGGAGGGTTTACAATGAGCAGTTCTTC.

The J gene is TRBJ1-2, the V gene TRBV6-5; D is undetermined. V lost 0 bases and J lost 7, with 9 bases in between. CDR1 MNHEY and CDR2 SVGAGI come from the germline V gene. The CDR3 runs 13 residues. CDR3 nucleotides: TGTGCCAGCAGTTACTCCAGGAGCGGTGGCTACACCTTC. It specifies CASSYSRSGGYTF.

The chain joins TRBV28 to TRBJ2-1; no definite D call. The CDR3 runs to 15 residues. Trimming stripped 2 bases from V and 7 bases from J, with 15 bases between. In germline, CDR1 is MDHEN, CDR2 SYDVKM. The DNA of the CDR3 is TGTGCCAGCAGTTTAAGGAGAGGAACGGAGAATGAGCAGTTCTTC. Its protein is CASSLRRGTENEQFF.

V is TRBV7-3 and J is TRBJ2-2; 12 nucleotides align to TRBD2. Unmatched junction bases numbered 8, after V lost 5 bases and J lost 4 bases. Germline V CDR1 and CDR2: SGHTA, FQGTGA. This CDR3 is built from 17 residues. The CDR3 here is CASSPGASGRATGELFF. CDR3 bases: TGTGCCAGCAGCCCGGGGGCTAGCGGGAGGGCCACCGGGGAGCTGTTTTTT.

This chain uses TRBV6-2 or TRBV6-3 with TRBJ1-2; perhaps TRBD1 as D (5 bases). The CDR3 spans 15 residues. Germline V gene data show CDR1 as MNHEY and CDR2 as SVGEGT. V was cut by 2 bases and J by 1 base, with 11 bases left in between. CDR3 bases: TGTGCCAGCAGTTACGGGGCAGCCCGTAACTATGGCTACACCTTC. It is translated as CASSYGAARNYGYTF.

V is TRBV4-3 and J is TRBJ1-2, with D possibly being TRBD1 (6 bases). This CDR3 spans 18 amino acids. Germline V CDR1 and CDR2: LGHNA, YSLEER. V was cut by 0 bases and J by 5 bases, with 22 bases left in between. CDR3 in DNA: TGCGCCAGCAGCCAAGATTTCCGGGACAAGACTTCACTATATGGCTACACCTTC. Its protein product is CASSQDFRDKTSLYGYTF.

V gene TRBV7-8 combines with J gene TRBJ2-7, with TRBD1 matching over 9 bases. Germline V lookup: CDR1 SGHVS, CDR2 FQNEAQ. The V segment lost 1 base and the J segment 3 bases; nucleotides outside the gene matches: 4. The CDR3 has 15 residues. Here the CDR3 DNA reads TGTGCCAGCAGCTTAGGGACAGGGGAATTCTACGAGCAGTACTTC. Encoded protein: CASSLGTGEFYEQYF.

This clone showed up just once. The CDR3 DNA sequence: TGTGCCAGCTCACCACAGGACAGGGGGCGATATTCACCCCTCCACTTT. This codes for CASSPQDRGRYSPLHF. This chain links TRBV18 with TRBJ1-6, with 11 bases aligning to TRBD1. CDR1 KGHSH and CDR2 LQKENI come from the germline V gene. This CDR3 is 16 amino acids long. The trim removed 1 base at V and 8 bases at J, leaving 4 bases unmatched.

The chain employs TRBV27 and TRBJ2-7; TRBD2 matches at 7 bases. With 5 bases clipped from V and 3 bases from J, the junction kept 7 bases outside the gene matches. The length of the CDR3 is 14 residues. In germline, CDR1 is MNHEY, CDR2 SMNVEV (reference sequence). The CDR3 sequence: CASSPTGGHYEQYF. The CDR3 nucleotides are TGTGCCAGCAGTCCCACGGGGGGTCACTACGAGCAGTACTTC.

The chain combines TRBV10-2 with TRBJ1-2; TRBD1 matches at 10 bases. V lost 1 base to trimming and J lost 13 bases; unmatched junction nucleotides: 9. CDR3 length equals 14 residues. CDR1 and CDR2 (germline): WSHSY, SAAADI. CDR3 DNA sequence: TGCGCCAGCAGTGAGTTAGGGACAGGGGTTTTTCGCACCTTC. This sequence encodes CASSELGTGVFRTF.

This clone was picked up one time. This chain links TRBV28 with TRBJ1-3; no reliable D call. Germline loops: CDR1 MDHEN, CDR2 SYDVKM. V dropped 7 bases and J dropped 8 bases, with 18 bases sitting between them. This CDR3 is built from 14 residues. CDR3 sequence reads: CASIERQGYDTIYF. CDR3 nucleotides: TGTGCCAGCATCGAGCGGCAAGGGTACGACACCATATATTTT.

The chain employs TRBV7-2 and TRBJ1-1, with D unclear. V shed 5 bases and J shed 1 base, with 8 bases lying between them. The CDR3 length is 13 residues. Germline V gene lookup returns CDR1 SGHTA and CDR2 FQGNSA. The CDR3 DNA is TGTGCCAGCAGCCACACAGCGAACACTGAAGCTTTCTTT. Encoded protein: CASSHTANTEAFF.

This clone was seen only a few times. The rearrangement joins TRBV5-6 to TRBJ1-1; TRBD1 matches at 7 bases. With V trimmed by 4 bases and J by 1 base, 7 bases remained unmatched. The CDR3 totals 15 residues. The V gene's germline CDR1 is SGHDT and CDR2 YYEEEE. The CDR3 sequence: CASSARWTGNTEAFF. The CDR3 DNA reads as TGTGCCAGCAGCGCCAGATGGACAGGGAACACTGAAGCTTTCTTT.